This TCR beta chain comes out of a study of cytomegalovirus exposure and HLA in healthy donors. PCR was performed using 60 Vbeta and 13 Jbeta primers. Using immunoSEQ multiplex PCR, the repertoire was profiled, and TCRdb retains in-frame clones only, with some absent. The profile covers 200,000 to 250,000 clones, with around 77% appearing a single time and just under 3% taken by the ten largest. Worth noting for this clone: Antigen specificity is unknown.

The germline CDR1 and CDR2 sequences are SGHVS and FQNEAQ. CDR3 size: 17 residues. J lost 6 bases, V lost 2 bases, and 15 bases had no gene match. Study observations and caveats: The authors later found HLA-associated TCR beta chains more clonally expanded than equally common others. The study designated 150 or so TCR beta chains cytomegalovirus-associated. About 87% or about 30% of the time was how often most TCR beta V segments were productive, according to an earlier analysis. It was in a later analysis that TCR association rates were seen to vary by HLA locus, highest for DRB1 and lowest for HLA-C.

The chain has TRBV7-8 and TRBJ2-7; TRBD1 matches 8 bases. This sequence originates from a woman aged 25 to 39 in good health and CMV-seronegative. Sequenced: PBMCs. The CDR3 here is CASSLRFGTGSLGEQYF. Written as DNA, the CDR3 is TGTGCCAGCAGCTTAAGATTCGGGACAGGATCTCTGGGCGAGCAGTACTTC.